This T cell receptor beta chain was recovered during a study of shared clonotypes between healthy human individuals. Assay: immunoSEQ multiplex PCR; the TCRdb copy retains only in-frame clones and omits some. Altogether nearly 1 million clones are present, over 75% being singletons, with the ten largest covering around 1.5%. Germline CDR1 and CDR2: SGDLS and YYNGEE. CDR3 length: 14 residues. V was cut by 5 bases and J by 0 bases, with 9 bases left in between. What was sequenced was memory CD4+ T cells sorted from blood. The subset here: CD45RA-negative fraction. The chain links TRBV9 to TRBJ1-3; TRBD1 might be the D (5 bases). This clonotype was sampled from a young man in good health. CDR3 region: CASRPGTSGNTIYF. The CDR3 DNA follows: TGTGCCAGCAGGCCAGGGACCTCTGGAAACACCATATATTTT. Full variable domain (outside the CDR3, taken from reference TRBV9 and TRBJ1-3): DSGVTQTPKHLITATGQRVTLRCSPRSGDLSVYWYQQSLDQGLQFLIQYYNGEERAKGNILERFSAQQFPDLHSELNLSSLELGDSALYFCASRPGTSGNTIYFGEGSWLTVV.